Described below is a single T cell receptor (beta chain) sequence and its context. Its antigen is currently unknown. At deep level, the assay was performed. Repertoires were generated with immunoSEQ multiplex PCR, while TCRdb's copy carries only in-frame clones and drops some. The data show more than 2 million clones, roughly 94% seen once. The CDR3 is made up of 15 amino acids. The ends lost 3 bases at V and 4 bases at J; junction bases unmatched: 6. CDR1 and CDR2 (germline): LNHDA, SQIVND (reference sequence). Every one of the donors was a Caucasian adult that lived in Nashville, Tennessee. The data derive from a study of shared clonotypes between healthy human individuals. Study conclusions and caveats: Having only a few donors restricted how much genetic and exposure-history diversity was captured. Rarefaction revealed incomplete sorted-subset sequencing despite large depth.

This TCR was sampled from a man aged 18-30 years in good health. The sequencing input was naive CD4+ T cells sorted from blood. Specified subset: CD45RA+ positively selected. The chain has TRBV19 and TRBJ2-1, with 7 bases aligning to TRBD2. Written as DNA, the CDR3 is TGTGCCAGTAGTATTCGGGAGGTATCGTACAATGAGCAGTTCTTC. It encodes CASSIREVSYNEQFF.